These 29 T cell receptor beta chains share one sample of origin, sequenced in a study of molecular identifiers for immune sequencing clone quantification. TCRdb processed the PCR reads anew with MiXCR; each CDR3 protein has one entry. The table records around 470,000 distinct CDR3 sequences, roughly a fifth of them present only once. Sequencing used naive CD8+ T cells from blood, with Jurkat cell RNA spiked in. As to subset: FACS-sorted CD8+CD4-CCR7+CD45RA+ naive T cells. The origin of the receptors is a human donor in good health. Some libraries in this study had Jurkat cell RNA spiked in.

This clonotype showed up many times. V usage is TRBV20-1 and J usage is TRBJ2-2; no reliable D call. With 1 base removed from V and 7 bases from J, the gap between germline ends came to 13 bases. From germline, CDR1 is DFQATT and CDR2 SNEGSKA (reference sequence). The length of the CDR3 is 14 residues. CDR3 loop: CSARAMGLGGELFF. In nucleotides, the CDR3 is TGCAGTGCTAGAGCAATGGGATTAGGCGGGGAGCTGTTTTTT.

This clonotype came up a few times. This rearrangement joins TRBV19 to TRBJ1-5, with D unclear. Germline V gene sequence: CDR1 LNHDA, CDR2 SQIVND (reference sequence). V was pared by 5 bases and J by 5 bases, with 10 bases between. CDR3 length equals 13 residues. For the CDR3, the DNA is TGTGCCAGTAGTGCAGGATCGGATCAGCCCCAGCATTTT. Its translation is CASSAGSDQPQHF.

This clonotype occurred many times. The chain joins TRBV6-1 to TRBJ1-5, with 7 nucleotides matching TRBD1. V lost 2 bases and J lost 7; bases outside the gene matches: 5. This CDR3 region has 14 residues. CDR1 is MNHNS and CDR2 is SASEGT in the germline V gene. The CDR3 here is CASSEIRGRQPQHF. CDR3 sequence (DNA): TGTGCCAGCAGTGAAATAAGGGGGCGGCAGCCCCAGCATTTT.

This clonotype has just a few counts. V is TRBV5-1 and J is TRBJ2-7; a possible D gene is TRBD1 (6 bases). This CDR3 has 15 residues. The V gene lost 4 bases and the J gene lost 6 bases, with 20 bases spanning the gap. Per germline, CDR1 SGHRS and CDR2 YFSETQ. The CDR3 DNA reads TGCGCCAGCAGCATCACAGGGCCTCTTTCCGCCGAGCAGTACTTC. This encodes CASSITGPLSAEQYF.

A remark on this clonotype: Lacking the conserved final phenylalanine or tryptophan, this CDR3 likely reflects a read error. The chain couples TRBV28 to TRBJ1-1; D perhaps matches TRBD1 (5 bases). The V gene's germline CDR1 is MDHEN and CDR2 SYDVKM. V lost 2 bases and J 4 bases, leaving 8 bases between the germline ends. CDR3 size: 13 residues. DNA of the CDR3: TGTGCCAGCAGTTTAGAGGGGCTCACTGAAGCTTTCCTT. Its protein is CASSLEGLTEAFL.

This clonotype was detected many times. The chain uses TRBV6-5 and TRBJ2-3, with 7 bases fitting TRBD1. Germline CDR1 MNHEY, CDR2 SVGAGI. The ends lost 6 bases at V and 3 bases at J; junction bases unmatched: 0. This CDR3 has 12 amino acids. The DNA of the CDR3 is TGTGCCAGCAGCAGGGGGACAGATACGCAGTATTTT. Encoded protein: CASSRGTDTQYF.

Turning to this clonotype: Possible read error: a much larger clone is one base away. This chain links TRBV9 with TRBJ2-2; TRBD1 aligns across 8 bases. The CDR3 runs 16 residues. V shed 4 bases and J 3 bases; nucleotides not matched to a gene: 8. Germline V lookup: CDR1 SGDLS, CDR2 YYNGEE. CDR3 loop: CASSPRDRIYTGELFF. CDR3 coding DNA: TGTGCCAGCAGCCCAAGGGACAGGATTTACACCGGGGAGCTGTTTTTT. Filled out from reference TRBV9 and TRBJ2-2, the complete variable domain reads DSGVTQTPKHLITATGQRVTLRCSPRSGDLSVYWYQQSLDQGLQFLIQYYNGEERAKGNILERFSAQQFPDLHSELNLSSLELGDSALYFCASSPRDRIYTGELFFGEGSRLTVL.

The rearrangement uses TRBV18 and TRBJ1-1, with D possibly matching TRBD1 (5 bases). Germline CDR1 reads KGHSH; CDR2 reads LQKENI. V lost 10 bases and J lost 0, with 15 bases in between. The CDR3 extends over 14 amino acids. CDR3 sequence reads: CATKSDSMNTEAFF. Here the CDR3 DNA reads TGTGCCACCAAGTCAGACAGCATGAACACTGAAGCTTTCTTT.

The table lists this clonotype with many counts. This chain connects TRBV7-9 to TRBJ1-5; TRBD1 aligns across 9 bases. The trim removed 4 bases at V and 4 bases at J, leaving 5 bases unmatched. Germline V gene data show CDR1 as SEHNR and CDR2 as FQNEAQ (reference sequence). The CDR3 length is 15 residues. In nucleotides, the CDR3 is TGTGCCAGCAGCTCGACAGGGGGGAGAAATCAGCCCCAGCATTTT. Its translation is CASSSTGGRNQPQHF.

This clonotype was observed at least ten times. This chain links TRBV7-8 with TRBJ2-3; 11 bases match TRBD2. V shed 4 bases and J 4 bases; nucleotides not matched to a gene: 7. The CDR3 consists of 16 residues. CDR1 is SGHVS, CDR2 FQNEAQ, per germline. The CDR3 region has the DNA TGTGCCAGCAGCTCAGAGACTAGCGGGGTGGCAGATACGCAGTATTTT. Its protein product is CASSSETSGVADTQYF.

The chain recombines TRBV27 with TRBJ1-6; D gene ambiguous. Germline V CDR1 and CDR2: MNHEY, SMNVEV (reference sequence). There are 14 residues in the CDR3. With 0 bases removed from V and 8 bases from J, the gap between germline ends came to 8 bases. The CDR3 loop reads CASSLSIGYSPLHF. The CDR3 DNA follows: TGTGCCAGCAGTTTATCGATAGGGTATTCACCCCTCCACTTT.

This chain joins TRBV27 and TRBJ2-7; 7 bases are shared with TRBD1. The CDR3 consists of 13 residues. Germline assignment: CDR1 MNHEY and CDR2 SMNVEV (reference sequence). Trimming removed 4 bases from V and 13 bases from J; junction bases left unmatched: 13. The CDR3 DNA reads TGTGCCAGCAGTTATCGGGACAGCTACGTGCACTACTTC. Translated: CASSYRDSYVHYF.

About this clonotype: A read error may explain this, as a much larger clone is one base away. The genes are TRBV4-3 and TRBJ1-5, with 8 bases matching TRBD1. In germline, CDR1 is LGHNA, CDR2 YSLEER. This CDR3 is built from 15 residues. The CDR3: CTSSQIQGGNQPQHF. In DNA form, the CDR3 reads TGCACCAGCAGCCAGATACAGGGGGGCAATCAGCCCCAGCATTTT.

This clonotype appeared many times. This rearrangement joins TRBV7-9 to TRBJ2-2; D is undetermined. Germline CDR1 and CDR2: SEHNR and FQNEAQ (reference sequence). The CDR3 has 11 residues. V was clipped by 5 bases and J by 10 bases, with 8 bases between them. Here the CDR3 reads CASSPGSELFF. CDR3 nucleotides: TGTGCCAGCAGCCCCGGTTCGGAGCTGTTTTTT.

This clonotype was picked up many times. The genes are TRBV7-2 and TRBJ2-5; 8 bases fit TRBD1. CDR1 and CDR2 (germline): SGHTA, FQGNSA. This CDR3 comprises 14 residues. V trimming: 3 bases; J trimming: 4 bases; junction bases outside the gene matches: 4. The CDR3: CASSFPGGLETQYF. The CDR3 coding sequence is TGTGCCAGCAGCTTCCCAGGGGGCCTAGAGACCCAGTACTTC.

The sample holds a few counts of this clonotype. The CDR3, as DNA: TGTGCCAGCAGTATCCATGGGGGTGAAGCTTTCTTT. This gives the protein CASSIHGGEAFF. The chain combines TRBV27 with TRBJ1-1; a weak D match, TRBD1 (5 bases). This CDR3 region has 12 residues. Trimming left V 5 bases short and J 7 bases short, with 11 bases between. Per germline, CDR1 MNHEY and CDR2 SMNVEV (reference sequence).

This rearrangement joins TRBV7-9 to TRBJ1-1, with D maybe TRBD1 (5 bases). Germline CDR1 SEHNR, CDR2 FQNEAQ (reference sequence). The CDR3 runs 16 residues. With 5 bases removed from V and 0 bases from J, the gap between germline ends came to 16 bases. The CDR3: CASSAGTGIMNTEAFF. The CDR3, as DNA: TGTGCCAGCAGCGCGGGGACGGGGATTATGAACACTGAAGCTTTCTTT. The whole variable domain, remainder taken from reference TRBV7-9 and TRBJ1-1, is DTGVSQNPRHKITKRGQNVTFRCDPISEHNRLYWYRQTLGQGPEFLTYFQNEAQLEKSRLLSDRFSAERPKGSFSTLEIQRTEQGDSAMYLCASSAGTGIMNTEAFFGQGTRLTVV.

This clonotype was seen only a few times. The rearrangement links TRBV7-2 to TRBJ2-7; 7 bases are shared with TRBD1. The CDR3 length is 16 residues. In germline, CDR1 is SGHTA, CDR2 FQGNSA. With V trimmed by 5 bases and J by 4 bases, 14 bases remained unmatched. CDR3 region: CASSKLQGSKPYEQYF. The CDR3 region has the DNA TGTGCCAGCAGCAAACTACAGGGGTCTAAGCCTTACGAGCAGTACTTC.

As for this clonotype: One base away lies a much larger clone, so this may be a sequencing read error. The chain uses TRBV6-6 and TRBJ2-7, with D possibly matching TRBD2 (6 bases). V was shortened by 2 bases and J by 3 bases, with 8 bases between the two germline ends. The CDR3 is 13 residues long. The germline V gene encodes CDR1 MNHNY and CDR2 SVGAGI (reference sequence). The CDR3 nucleotides read TGTGCCAGCAGTTACGCGGAGGGCTACGAGCAGTACTTC. This codes for CASSYAEGYEQYF.

The rearrangement joins TRBV12-3 or TRBV12-4 to TRBJ1-3; 8 bases are shared with TRBD1. V shed 9 bases and J 0 bases; nucleotides not matched to a gene: 19. The CDR3 loop spans 19 amino acids. The CDR3 bases are TGTGCCAGTTCCGCGGCGAGACAGGGGATAATAATCTCTGGAAACACCATATATTTT. Its translation is CASSAARQGIIISGNTIYF.

The chain recombines TRBV13 with TRBJ1-4; the D is unclear. This CDR3 spans 17 amino acids. The V end was cut by 0 bases, the J end by 6 bases, with 17 bases between. In germline, CDR1 is PRHDT, CDR2 FYEKMQ (reference sequence). CDR3 sequence (DNA): TGTGCCAGCAGCTTAGGTCAACGGGAAACAGCGGATGAAAAACTGTTTTTT. It translates to CASSLGQRETADEKLFF.

This rearrangement joins TRBV9 to TRBJ2-7; D may be TRBD1 (6 bases). This CDR3 comprises 15 residues. The V end was cut by 0 bases, the J end by 0 bases, with 10 bases between. Germline V lookup: CDR1 SGDLS, CDR2 YYNGEE. CDR3 amino acids: CASSVGTGSSYEQYF. CDR3 coding DNA: TGTGCCAGCAGCGTAGGTACAGGGTCCTCCTACGAGCAGTACTTC.

The V and J genes are TRBV5-5 and TRBJ2-7; D remains unclear. Trimming took off 2 bases at V and 2 bases at J, with 11 bases between the two ends. Germline CDR1 and CDR2: SGHKS and YYEKEE (reference sequence). This CDR3 region has 14 residues. CDR3: CASSLQPEPYEQYF. In DNA form, the CDR3 reads TGTGCCAGCAGCTTACAGCCAGAGCCCTACGAGCAGTACTTC.

This clonotype occurred many times. The chain combines TRBV5-5 with TRBJ2-5, with D possibly matching TRBD2 (5 bases). Trimming left V 6 bases short and J 4 bases short, with 19 bases between. There are 15 residues in the CDR3. In germline, CDR1 is SGHKS, CDR2 YYEKEE (reference sequence). Written as DNA, the CDR3 is TGTGCCAGCATCGAAAACGGGGTCTCGTCAGAGACCCAGTACTTC. Translated: CASIENGVSSETQYF.

In its sample, this clonotype was seen a few times. An end of the junction does not agree with germline; a read error may underlie this. The CDR3 loop reads CSARDSHSYEQHF. As DNA, the CDR3 is TGCAGTGCTAGGGACTCCCACTCCTACGAGCAGCACTTC. V usage is TRBV20-1 and J usage is TRBJ2-7; D possibly corresponds to TRBD2 (5 bases). The CDR3 is made up of 13 amino acids. The germline gives CDR1 DFQATT, CDR2 SNEGSKA (reference sequence).

The gene calls are TRBV28 and TRBJ2-7; 8 bases line up with TRBD1. V shed 5 bases and J 3 bases; nucleotides not matched to a gene: 12. The V gene's germline CDR1 is MDHEN and CDR2 SYDVKM. The CDR3 runs to 16 residues. Here the CDR3 reads CASSTGQESPYYEQYF. The CDR3 DNA reads as TGTGCCAGCAGTACGGGACAGGAGTCACCATACTACGAGCAGTACTTC.

The rearrangement uses TRBV2 and TRBJ2-1, with D possibly matching TRBD2 (6 bases). Germline values: CDR1 SNHLY, CDR2 FYNNEI. Trimming removed 3 bases at V and 8 bases at J, with 17 bases between. The CDR3 is made up of 15 amino acids. The CDR3 DNA reads as TGTGCCAGCAGTGATGGGCGGGGAATGAGGGATGAGCAGTTCTTC. It encodes CASSDGRGMRDEQFF.

The V and J genes are TRBV9 and TRBJ2-5; 7 bases match TRBD2. The CDR3 totals 15 residues. Germline CDR1 and CDR2: SGDLS and YYNGEE. J was trimmed by 4 bases and V by 0 bases; bases with no gene match: 6. The CDR3 here is CASSVGIGGGETQYF. The CDR3 nucleotides are TGTGCCAGCAGCGTAGGGATTGGGGGGGGAGAGACCCAGTACTTC.

This clonotype was seen many times. The V and J genes are TRBV28 and TRBJ1-5; unclear D gene. V was clipped by 2 bases and J by 6 bases, with 14 bases between them. The CDR3 length is 15 residues. The germline V gene encodes CDR1 MDHEN and CDR2 SYDVKM. The CDR3 spells CASSLGLLGGQPQHF. The CDR3 nucleotides are TGTGCCAGCAGTTTAGGTTTATTGGGAGGTCAGCCCCAGCATTTT.